The text below deals with one T cell receptor (delta chain). No antigen is known for it. V was pared by 1 base and J by 5 bases, with 13 bases of the junction left unmatched. The CDR3 covers 19 residues. CDR1 and CDR2 from the germline V gene are TSWWSYY and QGS. These data belong to a study of Vδ1+ human thymocytes. Study-level findings and limits: Unlike peripheral blood Vdelta1+ controls, thymic delta-chain sequences included 15% to 25% Vdelta2 and few Vdelta3. Thymic TRG and TRD repertoires appeared highly polyclonal.

The template was reverse-transcribed extracted RNA. The CDR3 regions were amplified by multiplex PCR from V-gene primers to a constant-region primer. TCRdb reran clone calling via CATT on the multiplex PCR reads. This repertoire shows fewer than 25,000 delta-chain clones, 8% to 10% found once; its top ten account for just under 1%. Sequences were obtained from Vdelta1+ gamma-delta thymocytes from the thymus. Indicated subset: FACS-sorted CD3+ TCRalphabeta- TCRVdelta1+ TCRVdelta2- thymocytes. The genes are TRDV1 and TRDJ1, with 13 bases matching TRDD3. The origin of this receptor is a child under two years old who had congenital heart surgery. CDR3 residues: CALGEPSYWGIRPFDKLIF. CDR3 DNA: TGTGCTCTTGGGGAACCTTCCTACTGGGGGATACGGCCCTTTGATAAACTCATCTTT.